Below, 13 T cell receptor beta chains from the same sample are listed, as sequenced in a study of blood T cell repertoires in COVID-19. The protocol was immunoSEQ multiplex PCR, while the TCRdb copy is restricted to in-frame clones and leaves out a portion. The sample shows around 200,000 clones, approximately 86% of them seen only once. Sequencing input: peripheral blood. The receptor set was obtained from a man in his forties with active or convalescent COVID-19.

The rearrangement joins TRBV14 to TRBJ1-3, with D hard to call. Trimming stripped 1 base from V and 0 bases from J, with 13 bases between. The germline gives CDR1 SGHDN, CDR2 FVKESK. The CDR3 length is 17 residues. CDR3 DNA: TGTGCCAGCAGCCAAGTACGACAAATTTTCTCTGGAAACACCATATATTTT. Protein sequence: CASSQVRQIFSGNTIYF.

The chain uses TRBV9 and TRBJ2-7; 9 bases fit TRBD1. This CDR3 is 15 amino acids long. The J segment lost 2 bases and the V segment lost 3 bases, leaving 6 bases of the junction unmatched. Per germline, CDR1 SGDLS and CDR2 YYNGEE. The CDR3: CASSDPGQGAYEQYF. The CDR3 nucleotides are TGTGCCAGCAGCGATCCGGGACAGGGTGCCTACGAGCAGTACTTC. Using reference TRBV9 and TRBJ2-7 for the parts outside the CDR3, the full variable domain is DSGVTQTPKHLITATGQRVTLRCSPRSGDLSVYWYQQSLDQGLQFLIQYYNGEERAKGNILERFSAQQFPDLHSELNLSSLELGDSALYFCASSDPGQGAYEQYFGPGTRLTVT.

The CDR3 region has the DNA TGTGCCAGCAGTCCGTTCAATGAGCAGTTCTTC. It is translated as CASSPFNEQFF. This rearrangement joins TRBV6-1 to TRBJ2-1, with D hard to call. The CDR3 totals 11 residues. Between the trimmed V and J ends, which lost 5 bases and 6 bases, there was a span of 5 bases. In germline, CDR1 is MNHNS, CDR2 SASEGT.

The V and J genes are TRBV3-1 (or the pseudogene TRBV3-2) and TRBJ1-2; D uncertain. The ends were cut back, 4 bases at V and 7 bases at J, with 16 bases in the middle. Germline V gives CDR1 LGHDT, CDR2 YNNKEL (reference sequence). CDR3 length: 14 residues. The CDR3 sequence: CASSPGGGSFGYTF. CDR3 coding DNA: TGTGCCAGCAGCCCCGGTGGAGGTAGCTTTGGCTACACCTTC.

The chain couples TRBV5-1 to TRBJ1-1; D is unclear. CDR1 is SGHRS, CDR2 YFSETQ, per germline. The CDR3 has 16 amino acids. V was shortened by 0 bases and J by 5 bases, with 17 bases between the two germline ends. The CDR3 DNA sequence: TGCGCCAGCAGCTTGGCCCTCCAAACCTTGAGAACTGAAGCTTTCTTT. Residues: CASSLALQTLRTEAFF.

The rearrangement uses TRBV9 and TRBJ2-3; TRBD2 matches 8 bases. CDR1 SGDLS and CDR2 YYNGEE come from the germline V gene. The length of the CDR3 is 14 residues. With V trimmed by 3 bases and J by 5 bases, 5 bases remained unmatched. The CDR3 coding sequence is TGTGCCAGCAGCGCTACTAGCGGTAAAGATACGCAGTATTTT. Translated: CASSATSGKDTQYF. Complete variable domain (other parts from reference TRBV9 and TRBJ2-3): DSGVTQTPKHLITATGQRVTLRCSPRSGDLSVYWYQQSLDQGLQFLIQYYNGEERAKGNILERFSAQQFPDLHSELNLSSLELGDSALYFCASSATSGKDTQYFGPGTRLTVL.

J is TRBJ1-4 and V is TRBV29-1, with D unclear. Germline loops: CDR1 SQVTM, CDR2 ANQGSEA. Trimming shortened V by 6 bases and J by 7 bases, and 18 bases separated the two germline ends. The CDR3 sequence is 14 residues long. The CDR3 DNA follows: TGCAGCGTGGCCCCCAGCGGGCAGTTTGAAAAACTGTTTTTT. This gives the protein CSVAPSGQFEKLFF.

The CDR3: CASSLWTANTEAFF. Here the CDR3 DNA reads TGTGCCAGCAGTTTATGGACAGCAAACACTGAAGCTTTCTTT. This chain connects TRBV28 to TRBJ1-1, with D tentatively TRBD1 (5 bases). Trimming stripped 0 bases from V and 2 bases from J, with 7 bases between. The germline V gene has CDR1 MDHEN and CDR2 SYDVKM. This CDR3 is 14 amino acids long. The whole variable domain, filled in from reference TRBV28 and TRBJ1-1, reads DVKVTQSSRYLVKRTGEKVFLECVQDMDHENMFWYRQDPGLGLRLIYFSYDVKMKEKGDIPEGYSVSREKKERFSLILESASTNQTSMYLCASSLWTANTEAFFGQGTRLTVV.

Only one count was recorded for this clone. This chain connects TRBV5-6 to TRBJ1-3, with D tentatively TRBD1 (5 bases). Trimming removed 0 bases from V and 7 bases from J, with 17 bases in between. Germline assignment: CDR1 SGHDT and CDR2 YYEEEE. The CDR3 totals 16 residues. CDR3 region: CASSLGGGVGRNTIYF. CDR3 DNA sequence: TGTGCCAGCAGCTTGGGAGGAGGGGTCGGCCGTAACACCATATATTTT.

This clone was counted a single time. The chain carries TRBV15 and TRBJ1-3; TRBD1 is a possible D gene (6 bases). The CDR3 runs 17 residues. Trimming shortened V by 0 bases and J by 0 bases, and 12 bases separated the two germline ends. The V gene's germline CDR1 is LNHNV and CDR2 YYDKDF (reference sequence). The CDR3 DNA reads TGTGCCACCAGCAGAGATACAGGGACGGACTCTGGAAACACCATATATTTT. Residues: CATSRDTGTDSGNTIYF.

The chain combines TRBV10-3 with TRBJ1-2, with 9 bases matching TRBD1. V was pared by 6 bases and J by 6 bases, with 5 bases of the junction left unmatched. CDR3 size: 13 residues. Germline loops: CDR1 ENHRY, CDR2 SYGVKD. In nucleotides, the CDR3 is TGTGCCATCAGCACGGACAGGGGCCATGGCTACACCTTC. Its protein product is CAISTDRGHGYTF.

The gene calls are TRBV18 and TRBJ1-4; 7 bases line up with TRBD1. The CDR3 extends over 16 amino acids. The V gene end was trimmed by 4 bases and the J gene end by 0 bases; junction bases not matched to a gene: 5. Per germline, CDR1 KGHSH and CDR2 LQKENI. The CDR3 sequence: CASSRFTGATNEKLFF. DNA of the CDR3: TGTGCCAGCTCACGATTCACAGGGGCAACTAATGAAAAACTGTTTTTT.

This chain uses TRBV13 with TRBJ2-1, with 9 bases lining up with TRBD2. The V gene's germline CDR1 is PRHDT and CDR2 FYEKMQ (reference sequence). CDR3 length equals 16 residues. With 4 bases clipped from V and 12 bases from J, the junction kept 16 bases outside the gene matches. The chain's CDR3 is CASSSKGLARIEGQFF. Written as DNA, the CDR3 is TGTGCCAGCAGCTCAAAGGGACTAGCAAGAATCGAGGGGCAGTTCTTC. Full variable domain (missing parts from reference TRBV13 and TRBJ2-1): AAGVIQSPRHLIKEKRETATLKCYPIPRHDTVYWYQQGPGQDPQFLISFYEKMQSDKGSIPDRFSAQQFSDYHSELNMSSLELGDSALYFCASSSKGLARIEGQFFGPGTRLTVL.